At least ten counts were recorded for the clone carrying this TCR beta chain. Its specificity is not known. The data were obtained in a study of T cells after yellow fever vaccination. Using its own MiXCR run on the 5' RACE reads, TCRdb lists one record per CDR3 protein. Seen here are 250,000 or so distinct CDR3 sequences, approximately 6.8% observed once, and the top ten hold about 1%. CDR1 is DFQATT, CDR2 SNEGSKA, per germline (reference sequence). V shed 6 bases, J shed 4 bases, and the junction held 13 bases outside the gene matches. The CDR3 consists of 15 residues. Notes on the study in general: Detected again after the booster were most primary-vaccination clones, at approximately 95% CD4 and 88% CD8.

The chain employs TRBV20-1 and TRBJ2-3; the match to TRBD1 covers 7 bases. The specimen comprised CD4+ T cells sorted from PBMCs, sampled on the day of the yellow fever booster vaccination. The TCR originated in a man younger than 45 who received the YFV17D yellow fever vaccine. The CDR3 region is CSANSQGHQADTQYF. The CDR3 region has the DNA TGCAGTGCAAACTCACAGGGGCACCAGGCAGATACGCAGTATTTT.